This T cell receptor (beta chain) was retrieved from a study of blood T cell repertoires in COVID-19. Study in general: PBMCs, B-cell-depleted T cells, or T cells provided the cDNA or gDNA that made up the material.

The CDR3 is 13 amino acids. V was clipped by 5 bases and J by 3 bases, with 11 bases between them. CDR1 is LNHDA and CDR2 is SQIVND in the germline V gene (reference sequence). This clone is a singleton in its sample. The protocol was immunoSEQ multiplex PCR, while the TCRdb copy is restricted to in-frame clones and leaves out a portion. The sample includes about 150,000 clones, more than 75% seen only once; the top ten take under 3%. Sequencing was done on a sample of peripheral blood. The V and J genes are TRBV19 and TRBJ2-7, with no clear D. This clonotype was sampled from a woman aged 80 or older with COVID-19, enrolled during active disease. CDR3 in amino acids: CASSLQSNYEQYF. As DNA, the CDR3 is TGTGCCAGTAGTCTACAGAGTAACTACGAGCAGTACTTC.